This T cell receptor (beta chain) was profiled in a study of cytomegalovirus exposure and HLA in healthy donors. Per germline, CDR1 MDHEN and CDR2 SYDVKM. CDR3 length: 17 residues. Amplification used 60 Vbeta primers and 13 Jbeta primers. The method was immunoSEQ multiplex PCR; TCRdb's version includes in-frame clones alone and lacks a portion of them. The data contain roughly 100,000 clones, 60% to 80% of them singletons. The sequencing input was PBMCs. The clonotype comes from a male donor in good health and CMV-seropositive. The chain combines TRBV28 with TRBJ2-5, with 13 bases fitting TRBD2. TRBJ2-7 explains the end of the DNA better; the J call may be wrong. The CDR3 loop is CASSSPTSGRGLGEQYF. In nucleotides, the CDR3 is TGTGCCAGCAGCTCTCCCACTAGCGGGAGGGGTTTGGGCGAGCAGTACTTC.